This TCR beta chain was sequenced in a study of blood T cell repertoires in COVID-19 (dated by TCRdb to 2018 to 2020). About the full investigation: Samples from collaborators originated in the United States, Italy and Spain and spanned both the acute and convalescent phases of COVID-19. The material from the prospective study consisted of cDNA or gDNA derived from T cells, B-cell-depleted T cells, or PBMCs. Subjects who had been exposed to COVID-19, were actively infected with it, or had recovered from it provided the deeply sampled blood TCRbeta repertoires that made up the dataset. The repertoires were released in a freely available public database intended as a resource for research on the immune response to SARS-CoV-2. The samples were drawn from two sources: the first 160 participants of the ongoing ImmuneRACE study, and approximately 1,300 subjects contributed by 6 global collaborators. Nearly every sample came with metadata listing a de-identified subject ID, COVID-19 status, age in years and sex. HLA class I and class II types, where available, came from metadata supplied by the sample provider rather than from assay-based typing. Overall study results and their limits: The quantity of clinical and demographic metadata differed by source and by participant and was supplied without curation.

The collaborating institutions used their own protocols to collect whole blood in K2EDTA tubes. Collaborator samples were shipped for TCRbeta analysis as frozen whole blood, isolated PBMCs, or DNA extracted from either sample type. This clone showed up just once. What antigen it recognizes has not been identified. Nothing much larger sits one base from this clone, and base qualities are not available. V is shortened by 5 bases, J by 0 bases, and the region joining them spans 8 bases. There are 14 amino acids in the CDR3, from cysteine to phenylalanine inclusive. The CDR3 DNA has 42 bases and is translated from base 1. CDR1 SNHLY and CDR2 FYNNEI were looked up in the germline V gene. The immunoSEQ Assay, a bias-controlled multiplex PCR, was used to amplify TCRbeta CDR3 regions from genomic DNA. The authors' pipeline ran thus. The number of nucleated cells in each sample was estimated from the amplification of reference gene primers within the assay. To quantify the absolute abundance of each unique TCRbeta CDR3 rearrangement, sequence reads were collapsed and filtered. For each sample, productive Simpson clonality was calculated as the square root of Simpson's diversity index over productive rearrangements. The immuneACCESS repertoire file appears here via TCRdb, limited to in-frame rearrangements. These files lack a portion of the clones; in checked studies, under half of the deficit traces to unresolved V genes, and the cause of the others is not known. D and trimming come from the DNA, and the V and J calls and clone size come from that table. The sample contains hundreds of thousands of clones, 88% of them found a single time. Approximately 0.7% of the sample is held by the ten biggest clonotypes.

The sequenced sample was peripheral blood. This chain is built from TRBV2 and TRBJ1-5; a confident D gene designation cannot be given. This clonotype originated in a man aged 40-55 years with acute or convalescent COVID-19. The DNA reads TGTGCCAGCAGTCCCCTTAATAGCAATCAGCCCCAGCATTTT. It codes for CASSPLNSNQPQHF.